A single sample is the source of the 13 T cell receptor beta chains below, sequenced in a study of OX40 agonist ivuxolimab in advanced cancers. This table comes from immunoSEQ multiplex PCR, and its TCRdb copy is limited to in-frame clones, with some not included. Of about 82,000 clones listed, approximately 92% are singletons. The specimen comprised CD4+ or CD8+ T cells sorted from blood, sampled in a trial of the OX40 agonist ivuxolimab. All receptors derive from an adult with an advanced solid tumor such as melanoma, head and neck, liver or kidney cancer.

The V call is TRBV5-1, the J call TRBJ1-1; weak D call: TRBD1 (5 bases). This CDR3 is built from 16 residues. CDR1 SGHRS and CDR2 YFSETQ come from the germline V gene. V lost 3 bases and J 8 bases, leaving 23 bases between the germline ends. CDR3 sequence: CASSSEGVPGEQEAFF. The CDR3 coding sequence is TGCGCCAGCAGCTCAGAGGGAGTCCCGGGGGAACAGGAAGCTTTCTTT.

The J gene is TRBJ2-7, the V gene TRBV2, with 8 bases that match TRBD2. The ends lost 4 bases at V and 3 bases at J; junction bases unmatched: 2. The V gene's germline CDR1 is SNHLY and CDR2 FYNNEI. The CDR3 loop spans 13 amino acids. The CDR3 protein is CASSGREGYEQYF. The CDR3 DNA follows: TGTGCCAGCAGTGGCCGGGAGGGCTACGAGCAGTACTTC.

This clone was detected only a few times. This chain links TRBV15 with TRBJ1-4; the D is unclear. Trimming took off 1 base at V and 5 bases at J, with 2 bases between the two ends. This CDR3 is 12 amino acids long. From germline, CDR1 is LNHNV and CDR2 YYDKDF (reference sequence). CDR3 sequence: CATSRGNEKLFF. DNA of the CDR3: TGTGCCACCAGCAGAGGCAATGAAAAACTGTTTTTT.

This chain connects TRBV9 to TRBJ2-3, with D perhaps TRBD1 or TRBD2 (5 bases each). The CDR3 is made up of 16 amino acids. Germline-derived CDR1 and CDR2 are SGDLS and YYNGEE. V shed 4 bases and J shed 6 bases, with 21 bases lying between them. As DNA, the CDR3 is TGTGCCAGCAGCCTAGAATGGAAAGGGACGGACGATACGCAGTATTTT. Residues: CASSLEWKGTDDTQYF.

This chain joins TRBV27 and TRBJ1-2; TRBD1 matches 9 bases. The CDR3 has 14 residues. V trimming: 3 bases; J trimming: 1 base; junction bases outside the gene matches: 0. Germline loops: CDR1 MNHEY, CDR2 SMNVEV (reference sequence). CDR3 protein: CASSLGQGNYGYTF. CDR3 bases: TGTGCCAGCAGTTTGGGACAGGGTAACTATGGCTACACCTTC.

DNA for the CDR3: TGTGCCAGCAGTTTAAGGGGGCGCTCCTATAATTCACCCCTCCACTTT. This encodes CASSLRGRSYNSPLHF. The chain couples TRBV27 to TRBJ1-6, with 7 bases lining up with TRBD1. The CDR3 spans 16 residues. V trimming: 2 bases; J trimming: 0 bases; junction bases outside the gene matches: 1. Germline V CDR1 and CDR2: MNHEY, SMNVEV (reference sequence).

The genes are TRBV6-5 and TRBJ1-5; perhaps TRBD1 as D (6 bases). V gave up 5 bases and J gave up 11 bases, with 16 bases separating them. Germline-derived CDR1 and CDR2 are MNHEY and SVGAGI. The CDR3 loop spans 13 amino acids. CDR3 region: CASSKTGTGAQHF. DNA of the CDR3: TGTGCCAGCAGTAAAACAGGGACCGGGGCCCAGCATTTT.

This clone was counted a few times. The chain couples TRBV19 to TRBJ2-5, with D maybe TRBD1 (6 bases). Trimming left V 7 bases short and J 1 base short, with 13 bases between. Looked up from germline, CDR1 is LNHDA and CDR2 is SQIVND (reference sequence). CDR3 length equals 14 residues. The CDR3 sequence: CASTRDRRQETQYF. The CDR3, as DNA: TGTGCCAGTACCAGAGACAGGCGCCAAGAGACCCAGTACTTC.

The CDR3 sequence: CASSTTADTQYF. As DNA, the CDR3 is TGTGCCAGCAGTACAACGGCAGATACGCAGTATTTT. The rearrangement links TRBV2 to TRBJ2-3, with D hard to call. V was pared by 5 bases and J by 4 bases, with 7 bases between. The CDR3 consists of 12 residues. CDR1 SNHLY and CDR2 FYNNEI come from the germline V gene.

The chain recombines TRBV27 with TRBJ1-2; possibly TRBD1 for D (5 bases). Trimming pared 5 bases from V and 7 bases from J, leaving 17 bases between. CDR1 and CDR2 from the germline V gene are MNHEY and SMNVEV (reference sequence). CDR3 length: 14 residues. The CDR3 DNA reads as TGTGCCAGCAGTCCCCGACGGGGGGAAGTTGGCTACACCTTC. Amino acid sequence: CASSPRRGEVGYTF.

V gene TRBV27 combines with J gene TRBJ2-7, with 7 bases matching TRBD1. V lost 0 bases to trimming and J lost 5 bases; unmatched junction nucleotides: 7. Germline values: CDR1 MNHEY, CDR2 SMNVEV (reference sequence). This CDR3 has 15 amino acids. The CDR3 bases are TGTGCCAGCAGTTTATCTGACAGGGCCATCAACGAGCAGTACTTC. Translation: CASSLSDRAINEQYF.

This sequence joins TRBV10-3 and TRBJ1-4, with D possibly being TRBD1 (6 bases). V gave up 10 bases and J gave up 5 bases, with 14 bases separating them. The CDR3 extends over 13 amino acids. CDR1 ENHRY and CDR2 SYGVKD come from the germline V gene. The CDR3 DNA reads TGTGCCACCTTACCGGACAGCAATGAAAAACTGTTTTTT. This codes for CATLPDSNEKLFF.

The rearrangement joins TRBV6-1 to TRBJ1-3, with a weak D call TRBD1 (6 bases). The CDR3 runs 13 residues. The ends were cut back, 6 bases at V and 4 bases at J, with 10 bases in the middle. Germline CDR1 MNHNS, CDR2 SASEGT. The CDR3, as DNA: TGTGCCAGCAGCCTACAGGGAGGAAACACCATATATTTT. Translated: CASSLQGGNTIYF.